These T cell receptor beta chains were read from a single sample in a study of T cell repertoires in cytomegalovirus infection. Their antigens are not known. TCRdb reanalysed the reads using MiXCR and keeps one entry per CDR3 protein. Among about 700,000 distinct CDR3 sequences, around 32% were seen once, and the ten largest hold roughly 20%. The material sequenced was cultured PBMCs, taken from culture after CMV antigen stimulation. These receptors came from a human donor in good health (CMV status not recorded). Some clones in this sample may be carry-over from other donors' samples. Both conserved end residues are part of each CDR3. The D gene is left open where the match is weak. Rows give clone size only sometimes, using once, few, many, or a class for an expanded clone.

V gene: TRBV20-1; D gene: NA; clone size: NA; J gene: TRBJ2-7; CDR3 protein: CSAVSGDNSYEQYF; CDR3 DNA: TGCAGTGCCGTGAGCGGGGACAACTCCTACGAGCAGTACTTC
V gene: TRBV28; D gene: NA; clone size: few; J gene: TRBJ1-1; CDR3 protein: CASSFAPRNTEAFF; CDR3 DNA: TGTGCCAGCAGTTTCGCCCCCAGGAACACTGAAGCTTTCTTT
V gene: TRBV7-2; D gene: TRBD2; clone size: NA; J gene: TRBJ2-3; CDR3 protein: CASSYGLASDTQYF; CDR3 DNA: TGTGCCAGCAGCTATGGACTAGCAAGCGATACGCAGTATTTT
V gene: TRBV7-9; D gene: TRBD2; clone size: NA; J gene: TRBJ2-1; CDR3 protein: CASSLSGGFYNEQFF; CDR3 DNA: TGTGCCAGCAGCTTATCGGGAGGGTTCTACAATGAGCAGTTCTTC
V gene: TRBV7-2; D gene: NA; clone size: many; J gene: TRBJ2-1; CDR3 protein: CASSLASNNEQFF; CDR3 DNA: TGTGCCAGCAGCTTGGCCAGCAACAATGAGCAGTTCTTC
V gene: TRBV27; D gene: NA; clone size: NA; J gene: TRBJ1-4; CDR3 protein: CASSLVGPGNEKLFF; CDR3 DNA: TGTGCCAGCAGTTTAGTTGGCCCCGGGAATGAAAAACTGTTTTTT
V gene: TRBV7-9; D gene: NA; clone size: NA; J gene: TRBJ1-6; CDR3 protein: CASSPTADNSPLHF; CDR3 DNA: TGTGCCAGCAGCCCCACGGCGGATAATTCACCCCTCCACTTT
V gene: TRBV15; D gene: NA; clone size: NA; J gene: TRBJ2-5; CDR3 protein: CATSTSLETQYF; CDR3 DNA: TGTGCCACCAGCACTAGTCTAGAGACCCAGTACTTC
V gene: TRBV4-1; D gene: TRBD2; clone size: few; J gene: TRBJ2-7; CDR3 protein: CASSHVGLAATNEQYF; CDR3 DNA: TGCGCCAGCAGCCACGTTGGACTAGCGGCAACTAACGAGCAGTACTTC
V gene: TRBV7-8; D gene: NA; clone size: NA; J gene: TRBJ1-5; CDR3 protein: CASSYRSNHPQHF; CDR3 DNA: TGTGCCAGCAGCTACAGGAGCAATCATCCCCAGCATTTT
V gene: TRBV7-2; D gene: NA; clone size: NA; J gene: TRBJ2-5; CDR3 protein: CASSLVGTSGETQYF; CDR3 DNA: TGTGCCAGCAGCTTAGTGGGGACTTCAGGGGAGACCCAGTACTTC
V gene: TRBV7-2; D gene: NA; clone size: many; J gene: TRBJ2-7; CDR3 protein: CASSFGVGVGEQYF; CDR3 DNA: TGTGCCAGCAGCTTTGGGGTTGGCGTGGGCGAGCAGTACTTC
V gene: TRBV7-2; D gene: TRBD2; clone size: few; J gene: TRBJ2-7; CDR3 protein: CASSRAGGGSYEQYF; CDR3 DNA: TGTGCCAGCAGCCGGGCGGGGGGTGGCTCCTACGAGCAGTACTTC
V gene: TRBV7-2; D gene: NA; clone size: few; J gene: TRBJ2-1; CDR3 protein: CASSLGGDPSYNEQFF; CDR3 DNA: TGTGCCAGCAGCTTAGGAGGGGACCCATCCTACAATGAGCAGTTCTTC
V gene: TRBV27; D gene: NA; clone size: NA; J gene: TRBJ2-7; CDR3 protein: CASSPGAQGIYEQYF; CDR3 DNA: TGTGCCAGCAGCCCCGGGGCCCAGGGCATCTACGAGCAGTACTTC
V gene: TRBV19; D gene: NA; clone size: NA; J gene: TRBJ1-5; CDR3 protein: CASTQGVGQPQHF; CDR3 DNA: TGTGCCAGCACACAGGGTGTCGGTCAGCCCCAGCATTTT
V gene: TRBV10-3; D gene: TRBD1; clone size: few; J gene: TRBJ2-5; CDR3 protein: CAIRNGTEETQYF; CDR3 DNA: TGTGCCATCAGGAACGGGACAGAAGAGACCCAGTACTTC
V gene: TRBV12-3/TRBV12-4; D gene: NA; clone size: few; J gene: TRBJ2-1; CDR3 protein: CASSQTRQAGEQFF; CDR3 DNA: TGTGCCAGCAGTCAGACTAGACAGGCAGGTGAGCAGTTCTTC
V gene: TRBV7-2; D gene: NA; clone size: NA; J gene: TRBJ1-2; CDR3 protein: CPSTKTSSTNYGYTF; CDR3 DNA: TGTCCCAGCACCAAGACGTCATCTACTAACTATGGCTACACCTTC
V gene: TRBV7-8; D gene: NA; clone size: NA; J gene: TRBJ1-1; CDR3 protein: CASSPRRFTNTEAFF; CDR3 DNA: TGTGCCAGCAGCCCGAGGAGGTTTACGAACACTGAAGCTTTCTTT
V gene: TRBV7-8; D gene: TRBD1; clone size: NA; J gene: TRBJ2-1; CDR3 protein: CASSFSGTGMEQFF; CDR3 DNA: TGTGCCAGCAGCTTCTCCGGGACAGGGATGGAGCAGTTCTTC
V gene: TRBV7-8; D gene: NA; clone size: many; J gene: TRBJ2-1; CDR3 protein: CASSLAAGSSYNEQFF; CDR3 DNA: TGTGCCAGCAGCTTAGCTGCAGGGTCGTCCTACAATGAGCAGTTCTTC
V gene: TRBV7-2; D gene: NA; clone size: few; J gene: TRBJ1-6; CDR3 protein: CASSFLQGPSPLHF; CDR3 DNA: TGTGCCAGCAGCTTCCTACAGGGACCTTCACCCCTCCACTTT
V gene: TRBV5-1; D gene: NA; clone size: few; J gene: TRBJ1-3; CDR3 protein: CASSWTGPGGENTIYF; CDR3 DNA: TGCGCCAGCAGCTGGACGGGACCCGGTGGGGAAAACACCATATATTTT
V gene: TRBV19; D gene: NA; clone size: NA; J gene: TRBJ1-1; CDR3 protein: CASSAGPAIISEAFF; CDR3 DNA: TGTGCCAGTAGTGCGGGACCCGCAATTATCTCTGAAGCTTTCTTT
V gene: TRBV7-2; D gene: NA; clone size: NA; J gene: TRBJ2-1; CDR3 protein: CASSTRLVYNEQFF; CDR3 DNA: TGTGCCAGCAGCACGCGACTAGTCTACAATGAGCAGTTCTTC
V gene: TRBV7-9; D gene: NA; clone size: few; J gene: TRBJ1-2; CDR3 protein: CASSFGSHYGYTF; CDR3 DNA: TGTGCCAGCAGCTTTGGCAGTCACTATGGCTACACCTTC
V gene: TRBV3-1; D gene: TRBD1; clone size: few; J gene: TRBJ2-2; CDR3 protein: CASSHLYRGTGELFF; CDR3 DNA: TGTGCCAGCAGCCACCTCTACAGGGGCACCGGGGAGCTGTTTTTT
V gene: TRBV12-3/TRBV12-4; D gene: NA; clone size: few; J gene: TRBJ2-2; CDR3 protein: CASIPAAGKPNTGELFF; CDR3 DNA: TGTGCCAGCATCCCCGCGGCTGGAAAGCCGAACACCGGGGAGCTGTTTTTT
V gene: TRBV4-1; D gene: TRBD2; clone size: once; J gene: TRBJ2-7; CDR3 protein: CASSPPAGGDLREQYF; CDR3 DNA: TGTGCCAGCAGCCCACCCGCGGGGGGTGATCTTCGCGAGCAGTACTTC
V gene: TRBV5-6; D gene: TRBD1; clone size: NA; J gene: TRBJ2-6; CDR3 protein: CASSRLTGISGANVLTF; CDR3 DNA: TGTGCCAGCAGCCGTTTGACAGGGATATCTGGGGCCAACGTCCTGACTTTC
V gene: TRBV20-1; D gene: TRBD1; clone size: NA; J gene: TRBJ1-2; CDR3 protein: CSAARTGGNYGYTF; CDR3 DNA: TGCAGTGCTGCCAGGACAGGAGGAAACTATGGCTACACCTTC
V gene: TRBV2; D gene: NA; clone size: few; J gene: TRBJ1-1; CDR3 protein: CASSDTGVEAFF; CDR3 DNA: TGTGCCAGCAGTGATACGGGAGTTGAAGCTTTCTTT
V gene: TRBV5-1; D gene: NA; clone size: NA; J gene: TRBJ1-1; CDR3 protein: CASSPLGEGPTEAFF; CDR3 DNA: TGCGCCAGCAGCCCCCTAGGAGAAGGCCCCACTGAAGCTTTCTTT
V gene: TRBV7-2; D gene: NA; clone size: NA; J gene: TRBJ2-1; CDR3 protein: CASSERGGGAYNEQFF; CDR3 DNA: TGTGCCAGCAGCGAGAGGGGCGGCGGTGCTTACAATGAGCAGTTCTTC
V gene: TRBV7-2; D gene: NA; clone size: NA; J gene: TRBJ2-2; CDR3 protein: CASSPLGAGELFF; CDR3 DNA: TGTGCCAGCAGCCCCTTAGGGGCCGGGGAGCTGTTTTTT
V gene: TRBV7-2; D gene: NA; clone size: many; J gene: TRBJ2-3; CDR3 protein: CASSLSVTDTQYF; CDR3 DNA: TGTGCCAGCAGCTTATCGGTCACAGATACGCAGTATTTT
V gene: TRBV7-2; D gene: NA; clone size: many; J gene: TRBJ1-2; CDR3 protein: CASTNNYGYTF; CDR3 DNA: TGTGCCAGCACCAATAACTATGGCTACACCTTC
V gene: TRBV7-2; D gene: TRBD1; clone size: many; J gene: TRBJ1-6; CDR3 protein: CASSQLVRDRANSPLHF; CDR3 DNA: TGTGCCAGCAGCCAATTGGTCCGGGACAGGGCTAATTCACCCCTCCACTTT
V gene: TRBV7-6; D gene: TRBD2; clone size: many; J gene: TRBJ2-1; CDR3 protein: CASSSRAGSSYNEQFF; CDR3 DNA: TGTGCCAGCAGCTCTAGAGCGGGAAGCTCCTACAATGAGCAGTTCTTC
V gene: TRBV19; D gene: NA; clone size: NA; J gene: TRBJ2-7; CDR3 protein: CASSVGPIYEQYF; CDR3 DNA: TGTGCCAGTAGTGTCGGGCCCATTTACGAGCAGTACTTC
V gene: TRBV7-2; D gene: NA; clone size: many; J gene: TRBJ2-1; CDR3 protein: CASSFLGDLYNEQFF; CDR3 DNA: TGTGCCAGCAGCTTTTTAGGGGACCTGTACAATGAGCAGTTCTTC
V gene: TRBV28; D gene: NA; clone size: NA; J gene: TRBJ1-2; CDR3 protein: CASRRRDRAAGGYTF; CDR3 DNA: TGTGCCAGCAGGCGAAGGGACCGAGCCGCCGGGGGCTACACCTTC
V gene: TRBV6-1; D gene: TRBD2; clone size: few; J gene: TRBJ2-2; CDR3 protein: CASSEIAGGATPPGTGELFF; CDR3 DNA: TGTGCCAGCAGTGAAATAGCGGGGGGGGCGACGCCCCCGGGCACCGGGGAGCTGTTTTTT
V gene: TRBV25-1; D gene: NA; clone size: once; J gene: TRBJ1-6; CDR3 protein: CASISAEGSSYNSPLHF; CDR3 DNA: TGTGCCAGCATTAGTGCAGAGGGGAGCTCCTATAATTCACCCCTCCACTTT
V gene: TRBV2; D gene: NA; clone size: NA; J gene: TRBJ1-5; CDR3 protein: CASTRQLNQPQHF; CDR3 DNA: TGTGCCAGCACAAGACAGCTCAATCAGCCCCAGCATTTT
V gene: TRBV6-6; D gene: NA; clone size: NA; J gene: TRBJ1-2; CDR3 protein: CASSDWWDSNYGYTF; CDR3 DNA: TGTGCCAGCAGTGATTGGTGGGATTCCAACTATGGCTACACCTTC
V gene: TRBV27; D gene: TRBD1; clone size: NA; J gene: TRBJ1-1; CDR3 protein: CASLVVAGGTEAFF; CDR3 DNA: TGTGCCAGCCTAGTCGTTGCAGGGGGCACTGAAGCTTTCTTT
V gene: TRBV20-1; D gene: TRBD2; clone size: NA; J gene: TRBJ2-3; CDR3 protein: CSARTSEDTQYF; CDR3 DNA: TGCAGTGCTCGGACTAGCGAAGATACGCAGTATTTT
V gene: TRBV12-3/TRBV12-4; D gene: NA; clone size: many; J gene: TRBJ2-3; CDR3 protein: CASAGPGSDTQYF; CDR3 DNA: TGTGCCAGCGCGGGGCCGGGGTCAGATACGCAGTATTTT
V gene: TRBV7-4; D gene: NA; clone size: NA; J gene: TRBJ1-2; CDR3 protein: CASSSSKGGDNGYTF; CDR3 DNA: TGTGCCAGCAGCTCCTCCAAGGGGGGGGATAATGGCTACACCTTC
V gene: TRBV12-5; D gene: NA; clone size: NA; J gene: TRBJ2-1; CDR3 protein: CASASRRGLPSYNEQFF; CDR3 DNA: TGTGCTAGTGCCTCGCGGCGGGGGCTTCCCTCCTACAATGAGCAGTTCTTC
V gene: TRBV20-1; D gene: NA; clone size: NA; J gene: TRBJ2-7; CDR3 protein: CSARDFAGSLYEQYF; CDR3 DNA: TGCAGTGCTAGGGACTTTGCGGGGAGCCTCTACGAGCAGTACTTC